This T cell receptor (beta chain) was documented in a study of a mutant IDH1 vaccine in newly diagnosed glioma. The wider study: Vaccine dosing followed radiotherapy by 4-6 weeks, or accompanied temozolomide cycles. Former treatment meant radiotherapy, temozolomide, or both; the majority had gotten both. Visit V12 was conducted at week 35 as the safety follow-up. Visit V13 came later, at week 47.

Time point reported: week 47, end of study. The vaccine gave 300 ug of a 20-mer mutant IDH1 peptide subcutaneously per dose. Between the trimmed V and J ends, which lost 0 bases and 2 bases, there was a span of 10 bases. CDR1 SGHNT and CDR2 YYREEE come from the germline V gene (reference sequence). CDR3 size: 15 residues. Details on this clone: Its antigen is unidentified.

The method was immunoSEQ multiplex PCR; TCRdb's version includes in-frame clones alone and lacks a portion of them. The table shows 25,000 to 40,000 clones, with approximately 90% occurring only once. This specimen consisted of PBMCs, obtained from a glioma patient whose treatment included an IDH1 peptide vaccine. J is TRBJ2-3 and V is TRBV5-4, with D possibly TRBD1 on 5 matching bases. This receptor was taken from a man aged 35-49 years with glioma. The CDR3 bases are TGTGCCAGCAGCTTGGGGGGCCCTGACACAGATACGCAGTATTTT. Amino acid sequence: CASSLGGPDTDTQYF.